This T cell receptor beta chain was profiled in a study of T cell changes during pregnancy in multiple sclerosis (dated by TCRdb to between 2018 and 2020). The study in broad terms: In women with multiple sclerosis, the researchers looked at how the T cell repertoire shifted as pregnancy progressed.

As to this clone: What this receptor recognizes is not known. Germline and junction disagree at one end, which may indicate a read error.

From the cysteine through the phenylalanine, the CDR3 covers 15 amino acids. The read is trimmed to its CDR3 DNA, 45 bases read in frame from base 1. CDR1 and CDR2, per the germline V gene, are SGHTA and FQGNSA. The library was built by means of the immunoSEQ multiplex PCR assay. This immuneACCESS table, as held by TCRdb, lists in-frame sequences with V and J called but not all clones. Of the missing ones, under half trace to an unresolved V gene in checked studies; the others have no known cause. This sample is represented by about 20,000 clones; 88% of them were singletons. The ten most abundant clones make up approximately 7% of the sample.

The chain joins TRBV7-2 to TRBJ2-7, with 8 bases in between that match TRBD1. The sequencing here drew on CD8+ T cells from peripheral blood mononuclear cells, taken in the third trimester of pregnancy. The sequence was collected from a female donor in good health, enrolled as a control in a pregnancy study. The sequenced DNA is TGTGCCAGCAGCCTAGCACAGGGGGAAGTATACGAGCAGTACTTC. It encodes CASSLAQGEVYEQYF.